This T cell receptor (beta chain) was sequenced for a study of T-cell reconstitution after alpha-beta-depleted transplantation in children. The study, taken as a whole, reports: The study reportedly traced alpha-beta T cells about two months after transplant to several hundred expanded graft clones.

Unique molecular identifiers were incorporated when the TCRbeta library was constructed. TCRdb analysed the PCR reads with MiXCR anew, one entry per CDR3 protein. This table holds 500,000 to 650,000 distinct CDR3 sequences, over 9.5% found once. A word on this clonotype: Its antigen is as yet unknown.

Here the sequenced sample was PBMCs, mostly from graft donor cells, taken 180 days after TCRalphabeta/CD19-depleted stem cell transplant. The source of this sequence is a female patient aged 2 to 10 who had a stem cell transplant for aplastic anemia, so the T cells may come from the graft donor.

This chain's CDR3 is CASSTYHARGRIHEQYF. CDR3 nucleotide sequence: TGTGCCAGCAGCACCTACCATGCAAGGGGGCGCATCCACGAGCAGTACTTC. V usage is TRBV7-2 and J usage is TRBJ2-7; TRBD1 matches at 7 bases. J lost 5 bases, V lost 5 bases, and 18 bases had no gene match. The germline CDR1 and CDR2 sequences are SGHTA and FQGNSA. This CDR3 contains 17 residues.